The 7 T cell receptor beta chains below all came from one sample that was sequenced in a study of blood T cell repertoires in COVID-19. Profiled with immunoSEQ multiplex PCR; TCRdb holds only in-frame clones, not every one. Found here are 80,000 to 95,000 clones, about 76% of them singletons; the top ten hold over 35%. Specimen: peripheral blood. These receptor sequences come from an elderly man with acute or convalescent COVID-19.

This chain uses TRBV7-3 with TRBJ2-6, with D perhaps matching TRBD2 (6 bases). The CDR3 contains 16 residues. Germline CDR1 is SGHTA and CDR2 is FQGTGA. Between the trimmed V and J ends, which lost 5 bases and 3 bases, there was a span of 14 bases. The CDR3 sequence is CASSPAGRGGANVLTF. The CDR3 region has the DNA TGTGCCAGCAGCCCGGCGGGACGAGGTGGGGCCAACGTCCTGACTTTC.

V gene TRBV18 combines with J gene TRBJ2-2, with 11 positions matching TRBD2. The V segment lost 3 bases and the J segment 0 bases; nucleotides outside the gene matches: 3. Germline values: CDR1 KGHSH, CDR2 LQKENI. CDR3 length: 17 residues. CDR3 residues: CASSPLAGGTNTGELFF. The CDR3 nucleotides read TGTGCCAGCTCACCTCTAGCGGGAGGTACGAACACCGGGGAGCTGTTTTTT.

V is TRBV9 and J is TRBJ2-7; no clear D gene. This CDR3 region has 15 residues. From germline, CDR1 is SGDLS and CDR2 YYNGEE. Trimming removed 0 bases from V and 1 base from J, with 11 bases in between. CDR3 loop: CASSVGLEPSYEQYF. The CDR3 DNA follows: TGTGCCAGCAGCGTAGGTCTAGAGCCATCCTACGAGCAGTACTTC.

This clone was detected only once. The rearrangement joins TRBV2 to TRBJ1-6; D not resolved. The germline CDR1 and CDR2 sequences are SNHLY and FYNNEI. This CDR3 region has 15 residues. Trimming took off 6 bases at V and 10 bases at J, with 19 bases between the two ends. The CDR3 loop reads CASRREGLGSSPLHF. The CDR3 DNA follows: TGTGCCAGCAGGAGAGAAGGCTTGGGCAGCTCACCCCTCCACTTT.

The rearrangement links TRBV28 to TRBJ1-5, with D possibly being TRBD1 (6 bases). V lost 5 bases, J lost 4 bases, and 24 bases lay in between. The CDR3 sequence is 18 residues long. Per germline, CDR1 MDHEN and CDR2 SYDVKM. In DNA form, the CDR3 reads TGTGCCAGCAGTCCTCCCCGTTCGAACAGGGTGCCAAATCAGCCCCAGCATTTT. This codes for CASSPPRSNRVPNQPQHF. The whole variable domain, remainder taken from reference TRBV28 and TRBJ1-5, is DVKVTQSSRYLVKRTGEKVFLECVQDMDHENMFWYRQDPGLGLRLIYFSYDVKMKEKGDIPEGYSVSREKKERFSLILESASTNQTSMYLCASSPPRSNRVPNQPQHFGDGTRLSIL.

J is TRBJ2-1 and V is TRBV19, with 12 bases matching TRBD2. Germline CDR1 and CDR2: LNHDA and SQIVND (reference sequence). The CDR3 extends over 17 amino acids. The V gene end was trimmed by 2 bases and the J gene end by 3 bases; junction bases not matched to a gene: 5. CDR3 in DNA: TGTGCCAGTAGTATATCAGGGACTAGCGGGTTCTACAATGAGCAGTTCTTC. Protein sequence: CASSISGTSGFYNEQFF.

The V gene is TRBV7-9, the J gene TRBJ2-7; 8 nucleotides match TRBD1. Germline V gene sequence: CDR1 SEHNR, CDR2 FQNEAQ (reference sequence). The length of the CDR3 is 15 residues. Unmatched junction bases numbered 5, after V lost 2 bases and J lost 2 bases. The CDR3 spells CASSLFTQGAYEQYF. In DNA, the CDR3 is TGTGCCAGCAGCTTATTCACACAGGGGGCCTACGAGCAGTACTTC.